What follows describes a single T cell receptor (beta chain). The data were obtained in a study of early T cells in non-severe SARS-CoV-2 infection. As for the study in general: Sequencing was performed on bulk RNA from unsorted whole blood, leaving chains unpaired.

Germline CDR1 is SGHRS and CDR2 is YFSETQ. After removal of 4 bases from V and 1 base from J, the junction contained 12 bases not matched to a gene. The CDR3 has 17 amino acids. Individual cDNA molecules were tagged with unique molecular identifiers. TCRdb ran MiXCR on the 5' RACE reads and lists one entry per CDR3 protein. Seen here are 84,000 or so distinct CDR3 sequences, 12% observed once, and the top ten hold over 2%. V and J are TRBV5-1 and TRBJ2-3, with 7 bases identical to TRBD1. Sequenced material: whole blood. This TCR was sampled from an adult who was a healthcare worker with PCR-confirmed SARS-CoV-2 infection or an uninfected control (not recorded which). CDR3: CASSRARQGLGTDTQYF. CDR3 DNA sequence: TGCGCCAGCAGCCGCGCAAGACAGGGATTGGGCACAGATACGCAGTATTTT.